This T cell receptor (beta chain) was sequenced in a study of beta chain features in type 1 diabetes. Study results and caveats: When Type 1 diabetes patients were examined, their TCRB CDR3s proved moderately but significantly shorter in all four CD4+ subsets.

The isolated RNA, all of it, was reverse transcribed, so expressed TCRB transcripts were what got sequenced. Sequencing was performed with immunoSEQ multiplex PCR; in TCRdb, only in-frame clones are kept and a portion is missing. The repertoire holds 300,000 or so clones, with approximately 13% as singletons. This clone was counted a few times. Its antigen is undetermined. V lost 6 bases, J lost 4 bases, and 6 bases lay in between. CDR1 is MNHNY and CDR2 is SVGAGI in the germline V gene (reference sequence). The CDR3 extends over 11 amino acids. The chain has TRBV6-6 and TRBJ1-2; D is undetermined. Sequencing used naive CD4+ T cells from blood. The origin of this receptor is a woman between 18 and 29 years old with type 1 diabetes. CDR3 in amino acids: CASSRSYGYTF. The CDR3 DNA reads TGTGCCAGCAGCCGTTCCTATGGCTACACCTTC.